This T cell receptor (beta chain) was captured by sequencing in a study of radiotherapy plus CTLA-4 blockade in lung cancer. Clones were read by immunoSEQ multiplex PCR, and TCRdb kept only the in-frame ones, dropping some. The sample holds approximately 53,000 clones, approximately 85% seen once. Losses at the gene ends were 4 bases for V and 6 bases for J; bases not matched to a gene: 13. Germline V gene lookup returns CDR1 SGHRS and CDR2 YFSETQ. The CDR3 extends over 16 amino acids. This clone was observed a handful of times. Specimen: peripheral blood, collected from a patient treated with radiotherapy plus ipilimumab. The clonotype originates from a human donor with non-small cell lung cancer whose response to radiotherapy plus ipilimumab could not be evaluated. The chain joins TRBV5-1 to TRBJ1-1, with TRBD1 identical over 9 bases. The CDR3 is CASSPRTGERGAEAFF. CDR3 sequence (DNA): TGCGCCAGCAGCCCCCGGACAGGGGAACGGGGGGCTGAAGCTTTCTTT.